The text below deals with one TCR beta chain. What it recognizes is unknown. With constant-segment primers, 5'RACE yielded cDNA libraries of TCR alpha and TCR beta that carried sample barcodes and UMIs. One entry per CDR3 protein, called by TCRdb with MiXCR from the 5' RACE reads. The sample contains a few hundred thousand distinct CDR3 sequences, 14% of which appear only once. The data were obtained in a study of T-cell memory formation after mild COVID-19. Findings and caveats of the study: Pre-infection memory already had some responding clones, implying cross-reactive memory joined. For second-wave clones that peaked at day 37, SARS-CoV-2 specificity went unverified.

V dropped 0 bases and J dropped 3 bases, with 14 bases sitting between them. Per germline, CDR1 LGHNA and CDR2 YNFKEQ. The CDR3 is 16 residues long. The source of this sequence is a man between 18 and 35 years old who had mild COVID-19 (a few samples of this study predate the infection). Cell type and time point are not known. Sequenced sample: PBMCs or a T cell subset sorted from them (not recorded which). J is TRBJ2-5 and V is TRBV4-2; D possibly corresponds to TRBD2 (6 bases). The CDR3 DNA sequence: TGTGCCAGCAGCCAAGATTTTGCGGGACCGGAAGAGACCCAGTACTTC. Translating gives CASSQDFAGPEETQYF.